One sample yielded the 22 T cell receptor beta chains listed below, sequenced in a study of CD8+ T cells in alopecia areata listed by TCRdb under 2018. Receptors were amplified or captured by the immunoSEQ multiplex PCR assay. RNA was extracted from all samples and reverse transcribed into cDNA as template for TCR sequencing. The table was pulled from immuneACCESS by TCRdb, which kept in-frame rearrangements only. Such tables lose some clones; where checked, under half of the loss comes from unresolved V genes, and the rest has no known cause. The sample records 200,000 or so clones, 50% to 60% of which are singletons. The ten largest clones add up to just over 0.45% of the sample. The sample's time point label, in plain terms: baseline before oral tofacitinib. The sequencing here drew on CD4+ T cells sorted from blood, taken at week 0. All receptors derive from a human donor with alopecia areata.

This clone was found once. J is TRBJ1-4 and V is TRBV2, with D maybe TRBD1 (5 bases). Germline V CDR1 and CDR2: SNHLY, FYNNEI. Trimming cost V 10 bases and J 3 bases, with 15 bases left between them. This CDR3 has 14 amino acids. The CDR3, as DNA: TGTGCCACCAAACCACAGGCCCCTAATGAAAAACTGTTTTTT. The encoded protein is CATKPQAPNEKLFF.

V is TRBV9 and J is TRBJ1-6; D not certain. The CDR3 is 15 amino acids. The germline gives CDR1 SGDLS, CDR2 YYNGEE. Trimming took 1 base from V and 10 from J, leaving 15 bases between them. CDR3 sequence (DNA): TGTGCCAGCAGCGTAAGGGCCCGCGGGGTCTCACCCCTCCACTTT. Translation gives CASSVRARGVSPLHF.

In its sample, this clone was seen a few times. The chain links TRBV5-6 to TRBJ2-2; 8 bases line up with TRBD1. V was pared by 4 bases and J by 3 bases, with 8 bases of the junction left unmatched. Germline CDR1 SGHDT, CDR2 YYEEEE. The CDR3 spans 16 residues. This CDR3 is CASSPTGQEHTGELFF. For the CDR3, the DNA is TGTGCCAGCAGCCCGACGGGACAGGAGCACACCGGGGAGCTGTTTTTT.

CDR3 loop: CASSSRLDRGSYEQYF. The DNA of the CDR3 is TGCGCCAGCAGCTCTCGATTGGACAGGGGTTCCTACGAGCAGTACTTC. The chain combines TRBV5-1 with TRBJ2-7; 9 bases are a match to TRBD1. The CDR3 is made up of 16 amino acids. Unmatched junction bases numbered 8, after V lost 3 bases and J lost 1 base. Per germline, CDR1 SGHRS and CDR2 YFSETQ.

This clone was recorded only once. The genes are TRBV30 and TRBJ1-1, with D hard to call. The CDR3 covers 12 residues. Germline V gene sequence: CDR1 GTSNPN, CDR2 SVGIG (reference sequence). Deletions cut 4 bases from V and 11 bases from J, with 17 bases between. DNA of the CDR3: TGTGCCTGGACCACCCATGTGACTCTGGCTTTCTTT. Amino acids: CAWTTHVTLAFF.

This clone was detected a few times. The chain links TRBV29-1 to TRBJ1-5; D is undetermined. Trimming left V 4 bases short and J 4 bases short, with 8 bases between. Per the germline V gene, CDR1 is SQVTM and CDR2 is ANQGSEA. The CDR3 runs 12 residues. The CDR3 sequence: CSVVSGNQPQHF. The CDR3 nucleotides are TGCAGCGTTGTCTCGGGGAATCAGCCCCAGCATTTT. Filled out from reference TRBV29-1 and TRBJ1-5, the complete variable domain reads SAVISQKPSRDICQRGTSLTIQCQVDSQVTMMFWYRQQPGQSLTLIATANQGSEATYESGFVIDKFPISRPNLTFSTLTVSNMSPEDSSIYLCSVVSGNQPQHFGDGTRLSIL.

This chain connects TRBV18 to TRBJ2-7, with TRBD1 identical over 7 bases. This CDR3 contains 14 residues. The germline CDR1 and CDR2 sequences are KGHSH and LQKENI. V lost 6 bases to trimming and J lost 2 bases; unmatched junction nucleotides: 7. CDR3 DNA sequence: TGTGCCAGCTCGAAGGGACAGCGAGCCTACGAGCAGTACTTC. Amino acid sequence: CASSKGQRAYEQYF.

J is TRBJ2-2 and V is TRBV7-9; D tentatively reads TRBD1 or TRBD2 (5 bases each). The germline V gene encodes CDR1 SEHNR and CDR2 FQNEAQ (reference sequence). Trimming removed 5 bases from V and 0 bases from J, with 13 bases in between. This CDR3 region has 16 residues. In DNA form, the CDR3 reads TGTGCCAGCAGCCCCCCCGGGACGGCGAACACCGGGGAGCTGTTTTTT. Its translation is CASSPPGTANTGELFF.

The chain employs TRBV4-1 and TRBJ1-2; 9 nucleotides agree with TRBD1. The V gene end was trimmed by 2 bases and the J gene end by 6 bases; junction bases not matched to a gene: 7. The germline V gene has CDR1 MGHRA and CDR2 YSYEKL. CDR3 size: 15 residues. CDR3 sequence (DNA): TGCGCCAGCAGCCAACCTCTAGACAGGGGGAATGGCTACACCTTC. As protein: CASSQPLDRGNGYTF.

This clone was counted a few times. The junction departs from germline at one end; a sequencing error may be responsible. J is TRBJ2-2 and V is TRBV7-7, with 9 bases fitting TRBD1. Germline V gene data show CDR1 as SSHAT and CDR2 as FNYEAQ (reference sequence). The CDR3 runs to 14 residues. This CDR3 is CASSRGQGTGELFF. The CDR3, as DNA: TGTGCTAGCAGCCGGGGACAGGGAACCGGGGAGCTGTTTTTT.

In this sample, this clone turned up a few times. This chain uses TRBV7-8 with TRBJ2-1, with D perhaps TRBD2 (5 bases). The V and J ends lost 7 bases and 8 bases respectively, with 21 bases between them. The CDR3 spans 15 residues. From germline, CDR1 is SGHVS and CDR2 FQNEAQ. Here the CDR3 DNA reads TGTGCCAGCACCCCAAGGGCGGGTAAAAGCTATGAGCAGTTCTTC. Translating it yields CASTPRAGKSYEQFF.

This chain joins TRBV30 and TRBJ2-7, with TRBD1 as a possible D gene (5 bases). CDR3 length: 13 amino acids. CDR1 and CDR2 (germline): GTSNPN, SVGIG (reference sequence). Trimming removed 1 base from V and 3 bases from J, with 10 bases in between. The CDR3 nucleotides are TGTGCCTGGAGTGAAGACAGCAACTACGAGCAGTACTTC. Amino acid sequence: CAWSEDSNYEQYF.

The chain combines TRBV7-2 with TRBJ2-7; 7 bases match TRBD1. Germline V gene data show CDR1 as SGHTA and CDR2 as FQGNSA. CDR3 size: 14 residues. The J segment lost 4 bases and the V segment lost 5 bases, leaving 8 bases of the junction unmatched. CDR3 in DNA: TGTGCCAGCAGCCCCGGGACAGCTACGTACGAGCAGTACTTC. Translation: CASSPGTATYEQYF.

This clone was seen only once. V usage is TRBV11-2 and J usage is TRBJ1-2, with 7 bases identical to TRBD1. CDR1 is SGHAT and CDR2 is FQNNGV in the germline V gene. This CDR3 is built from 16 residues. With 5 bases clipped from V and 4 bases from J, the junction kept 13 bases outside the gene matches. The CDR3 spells CASSPNTGAGSYGYTF. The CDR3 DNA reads TGTGCCAGCAGCCCTAACACAGGGGCGGGGAGCTATGGCTACACCTTC.

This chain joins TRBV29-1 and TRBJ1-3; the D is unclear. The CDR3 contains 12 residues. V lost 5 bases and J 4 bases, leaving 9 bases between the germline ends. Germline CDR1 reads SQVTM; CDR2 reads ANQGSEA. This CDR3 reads CSVLPAGNTIYF. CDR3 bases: TGCAGCGTTTTACCCGCAGGAAACACCATATATTTT. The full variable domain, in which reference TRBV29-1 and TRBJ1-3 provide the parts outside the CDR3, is SAVISQKPSRDICQRGTSLTIQCQVDSQVTMMFWYRQQPGQSLTLIATANQGSEATYESGFVIDKFPISRPNLTFSTLTVSNMSPEDSSIYLCSVLPAGNTIYFGEGSWLTVV.

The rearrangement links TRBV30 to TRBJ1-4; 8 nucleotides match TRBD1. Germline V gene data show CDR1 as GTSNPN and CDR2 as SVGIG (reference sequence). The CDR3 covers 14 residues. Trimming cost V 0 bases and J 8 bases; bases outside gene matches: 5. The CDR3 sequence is CAWSVGQGGEKLFF. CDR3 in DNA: TGTGCCTGGAGTGTAGGACAGGGCGGCGAAAAACTGTTTTTT.

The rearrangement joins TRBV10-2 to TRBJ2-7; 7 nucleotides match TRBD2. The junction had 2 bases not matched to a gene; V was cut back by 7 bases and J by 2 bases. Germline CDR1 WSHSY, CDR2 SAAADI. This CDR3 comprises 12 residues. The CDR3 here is CASTGTTYEQYF. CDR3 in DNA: TGCGCCAGCACCGGGACTACCTACGAGCAGTACTTC.

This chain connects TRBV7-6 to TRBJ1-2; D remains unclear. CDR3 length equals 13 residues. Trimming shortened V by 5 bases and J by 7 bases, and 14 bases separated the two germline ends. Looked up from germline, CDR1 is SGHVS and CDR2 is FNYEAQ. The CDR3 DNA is TGTGCCAGCAGCCCAAACGGTTTGTCTGGCTACACCTTC. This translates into CASSPNGLSGYTF.

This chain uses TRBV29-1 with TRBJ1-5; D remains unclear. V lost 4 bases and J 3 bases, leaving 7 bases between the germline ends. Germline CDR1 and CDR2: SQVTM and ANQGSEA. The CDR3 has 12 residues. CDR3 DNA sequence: TGCAGCGTTGTAGGTTTCAATCAGCCCCAGCATTTT. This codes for CSVVGFNQPQHF.

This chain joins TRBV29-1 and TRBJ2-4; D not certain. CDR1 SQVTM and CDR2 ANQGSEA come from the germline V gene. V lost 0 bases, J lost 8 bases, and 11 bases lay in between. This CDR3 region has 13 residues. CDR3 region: CSVEDRPGDIQYF. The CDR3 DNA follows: TGCAGCGTTGAAGACCGCCCCGGAGACATTCAGTACTTC. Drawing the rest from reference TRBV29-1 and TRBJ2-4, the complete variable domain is SAVISQKPSRDICQRGTSLTIQCQVDSQVTMMFWYRQQPGQSLTLIATANQGSEATYESGFVIDKFPISRPNLTFSTLTVSNMSPEDSSIYLCSVEDRPGDIQYFGAGTRLSVL.

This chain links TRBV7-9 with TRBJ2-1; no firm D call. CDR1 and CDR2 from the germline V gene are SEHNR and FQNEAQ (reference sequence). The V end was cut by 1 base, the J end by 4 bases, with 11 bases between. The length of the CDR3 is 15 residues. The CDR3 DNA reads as TGTGCCAGCAGCTTAGATCGGACGGAGTACAATGAGCAGTTCTTC. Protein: CASSLDRTEYNEQFF. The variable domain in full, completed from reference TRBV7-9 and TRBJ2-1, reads DTGVSQNPRHKITKRGQNVTFRCDPISEHNRLYWYRQTLGQGPEFLTYFQNEAQLEKSRLLSDRFSAERPKGSFSTLEIQRTEQGDSAMYLCASSLDRTEYNEQFFGPGTRLTVL.

The DNA of the CDR3 is TGTGCCATCAGTGCCCAGCCCCCAAAGACCCAGTACTTC. This gives the protein CAISAQPPKTQYF. The chain joins TRBV10-3 to TRBJ2-5; D remains ambiguous. Germline V gene sequence: CDR1 ENHRY, CDR2 SYGVKD. The CDR3 covers 13 residues. Trimming cost V 4 bases and J 6 bases, with 12 bases left between them.